The 27 T cell receptor beta chains presented below share a single source sample, sequenced in a study of cytomegalovirus exposure and HLA in healthy donors. Primers for the PCR totalled 60 Vbeta and 13 Jbeta. The protocol was immunoSEQ multiplex PCR, while the TCRdb copy is restricted to in-frame clones and leaves out a portion. The sample yields approximately 89,000 clones, roughly 76% seen once. Sequencing was done on a sample of PBMCs. The receptor source for this set is a female donor in good health and CMV-seronegative.

This clone was counted between two and nine times. The chain joins TRBV2 to TRBJ2-3, with TRBD2 identical over 7 bases. CDR1 is SNHLY, CDR2 FYNNEI, per germline. This CDR3 is 16 amino acids long. After removal of 6 bases from V and 2 bases from J, the junction contained 11 bases not matched to a gene. CDR3 in DNA: TGTGCCAGCAGGAGACTAGTGGCGGGAGACACAGATACGCAGTATTTT. This codes for CASRRLVAGDTDTQYF. Complete variable domain (other parts from reference TRBV2 and TRBJ2-3): EPEVTQTPSHQVTQMGQEVILRCVPISNHLYFYWYRQILGQKVEFLVSFYNNEISEKSEIFDDQFSVERPDGSNFTLKIRSTKLEDSAMYFCASRRLVAGDTDTQYFGPGTRLTVL.

This chain joins TRBV6-1 and TRBJ2-3; D gene ambiguous. CDR3 length: 13 residues. CDR1 and CDR2 (germline): MNHNS, SASEGT. The ends were cut back, 7 bases at V and 4 bases at J, with 12 bases in the middle. CDR3 residues: CASTLGESDTQYF. In nucleotides, the CDR3 is TGTGCCAGCACCCTAGGTGAATCAGATACGCAGTATTTT.

This clone was counted once. V usage is TRBV5-1 and J usage is TRBJ2-7, with 10 bases that match TRBD1. J gave up 5 bases and V 3 bases, and 2 bases lay outside the gene matches. Per the germline V gene, CDR1 is SGHRS and CDR2 is YFSETQ. This CDR3 is 13 amino acids long. The CDR3 coding sequence is TGCGCCAGCAGCTCGGGGACAGGGGACGAGCAGTACTTC. Encoded protein: CASSSGTGDEQYF.

This sequence joins TRBV15 and TRBJ1-5; TRBD1 aligns across 10 bases. The germline V gene encodes CDR1 LNHNV and CDR2 YYDKDF (reference sequence). This CDR3 has 15 amino acids. The J segment lost 8 bases and the V segment lost 5 bases, leaving 9 bases of the junction unmatched. CDR3 sequence (DNA): TGTGCCACCAGCTCCGGGACAGGGGAGCCAAAGCCCCAGCATTTT. It encodes CATSSGTGEPKPQHF.

The chain carries TRBV7-2 and TRBJ1-1, with 9 bases aligning to TRBD1. This CDR3 has 16 residues. The V segment lost 5 bases and the J segment 3 bases; nucleotides outside the gene matches: 10. Germline V gives CDR1 SGHTA, CDR2 FQGNSA. The CDR3 loop reads CASSATGGGMDTEAFF. For the CDR3, the DNA is TGTGCCAGCAGCGCAACAGGGGGCGGGATGGACACTGAAGCTTTCTTT.

The chain recombines TRBV30 with TRBJ1-5; D is ambiguous. This CDR3 is built from 13 residues. CDR1 and CDR2 (germline): GTSNPN, SVGIG (reference sequence). Deletions cut 2 bases from V and 7 bases from J, with 12 bases between. In DNA form, the CDR3 reads TGTGCCTGGAGTCGAGAGGGTGGGCAGCCCCAGCATTTT. Translation: CAWSREGGQPQHF.

The gene calls are TRBV6-6 and TRBJ2-1; TRBD1 matches at 7 bases. Trimming at V came to 5 bases and at J to 4 bases, leaving 8 bases not matched to a gene. CDR3 length: 15 amino acids. CDR1 MNHNY and CDR2 SVGAGI come from the germline V gene (reference sequence). The CDR3 spells CASSNTGQPYNEQFF. For the CDR3, the DNA is TGTGCCAGCAGTAATACGGGACAGCCGTACAATGAGCAGTTCTTC.

J is TRBJ2-1 and V is TRBV11-3, with 7 bases aligning to TRBD1. The CDR3 spans 14 residues. Germline values: CDR1 SGHNT, CDR2 YENEEA. Trimming removed 7 bases from V and 0 bases from J; junction bases left unmatched: 3. The CDR3 nucleotides are TGTGCCAGCAACAGGGGCAGCTCCTACAATGAGCAGTTCTTC. It encodes CASNRGSSYNEQFF.

This sequence joins TRBV5-1 and TRBJ2-1; D is possibly TRBD2 (7 bases). This CDR3 has 20 amino acids. The germline CDR1 and CDR2 sequences are SGHRS and YFSETQ. With 1 base removed from V and 0 bases from J, the gap between germline ends came to 23 bases. CDR3 sequence: CASSLFSGGLSFGSYNEQFF. CDR3 DNA: TGCGCCAGCAGCTTGTTCTCGGGGGGCCTATCCTTCGGCTCCTACAATGAGCAGTTCTTC.

In its sample, this clone was seen a few times. V and J are TRBV29-1 and TRBJ1-2; D is perhaps TRBD1 (5 bases). The ends were cut back, 3 bases at V and 6 bases at J, with 14 bases in the middle. CDR1 and CDR2 from the germline V gene are SQVTM and ANQGSEA. The CDR3 spans 13 residues. In nucleotides, the CDR3 is TGCAGCGTTGAGACCGCGGGGCTCCATGGCTACACCTTC. This encodes CSVETAGLHGYTF. Together with reference TRBV29-1 and TRBJ1-2, the CDR3 gives the full variable domain: SAVISQKPSRDICQRGTSLTIQCQVDSQVTMMFWYRQQPGQSLTLIATANQGSEATYESGFVIDKFPISRPNLTFSTLTVSNMSPEDSSIYLCSVETAGLHGYTFGSGTRLTVV.

The rearrangement uses TRBV2 and TRBJ2-7; D remains ambiguous. Deletions cut 1 base from V and 3 bases from J, with 10 bases between. This CDR3 has 14 amino acids. From germline, CDR1 is SNHLY and CDR2 FYNNEI. The CDR3 loop reads CASSEGLLVYEQYF. DNA for the CDR3: TGTGCCAGCAGTGAAGGGCTCTTGGTCTACGAGCAGTACTTC.

The V call is TRBV7-2, the J call TRBJ2-1, with 8 positions matching TRBD2. Per the germline V gene, CDR1 is SGHTA and CDR2 is FQGNSA. The length of the CDR3 is 16 residues. V was pared by 1 base and J by 8 bases, with 10 bases of the junction left unmatched. Written as DNA, the CDR3 is TGTGCCAGCAGCTTAGGGCCCAGCGGGAGTGGCTATGAGCAGTTCTTC. Protein: CASSLGPSGSGYEQFF.

This sequence joins TRBV19 and TRBJ1-2; TRBD1 is a possible D gene (5 bases). Trimming stripped 3 bases from V and 7 bases from J, with 18 bases between. Germline V CDR1 and CDR2: LNHDA, SQIVND (reference sequence). This CDR3 has 15 residues. The CDR3 DNA reads as TGTGCCAGTAGTATGGGGGGTGAGGGCAGTGTTGGCTACACCTTC. Translation: CASSMGGEGSVGYTF.

This clone turned up a few times. V usage is TRBV30 and J usage is TRBJ1-1; D is undetermined. CDR3 length: 11 residues. The germline V gene has CDR1 GTSNPN and CDR2 SVGIG (reference sequence). Deletions cut 0 bases from V and 8 bases from J, with 7 bases between. CDR3 sequence (DNA): TGTGCCTGGAGTGTCCCCCGGGAAGCTTTCTTT. Protein: CAWSVPREAFF.

This rearrangement joins TRBV7-2 to TRBJ1-6; no definite D call. The CDR3 is 14 residues long. The germline V and J ends were trimmed by 3 bases and 14 bases, with 17 bases remaining between them. Germline lookup yields CDR1 SGHTA and CDR2 FQGNSA. CDR3 DNA sequence: TGTGCCAGCAGCTTTCGTGGGGAGATTCAGGCCCTCCACTTT. This translates into CASSFRGEIQALHF.

In the case of this clone: The identical CDR3 is also encoded by other nucleotide sequences in the sample. The chain is built from TRBV6-1 and TRBJ1-2, with D tentatively TRBD1 (6 bases). The CDR3 is made up of 13 amino acids. Germline loops: CDR1 MNHNS, CDR2 SASEGT. The V end was cut by 0 bases, the J end by 4 bases, with 6 bases between. The chain's CDR3 is CASSEAGGYGYTF. CDR3 bases: TGTGCCAGCAGTGAAGCAGGGGGCTATGGCTACACCTTC.

This clone showed up just a few times. V and J are TRBV19 and TRBJ2-3; maybe TRBD1 (5 bases). The CDR3 sequence is 14 residues long. Trimming pared 7 bases from V and 6 bases from J, leaving 17 bases between. Germline assignment: CDR1 LNHDA and CDR2 SQIVND (reference sequence). CDR3 in amino acids: CASTPDLAGDTQYF. DNA for the CDR3: TGTGCCAGTACCCCGGATCTTGCAGGGGATACGCAGTATTTT.

V is TRBV30 and J is TRBJ2-5, with 12 bases that match TRBD2. Looked up from germline, CDR1 is GTSNPN and CDR2 is SVGIG (reference sequence). This CDR3 region has 14 residues. Unmatched junction bases numbered 4, after V lost 4 bases and J lost 4 bases. The CDR3 loop reads CAWIRGLAGETQYF. CDR3 coding DNA: TGTGCCTGGATTCGGGGACTAGCGGGAGAGACCCAGTACTTC.

This chain connects TRBV2 to TRBJ2-7; unclear D gene. The V gene's germline CDR1 is SNHLY and CDR2 FYNNEI. The CDR3 contains 11 residues. V lost 3 bases and J lost 4, with 4 bases in between. The CDR3 sequence: CASSERYEQYF. The CDR3, as DNA: TGTGCCAGCAGTGAGAGGTACGAGCAGTACTTC.

J is TRBJ2-7 and V is TRBV28; 9 nucleotides match TRBD1. Germline V gives CDR1 MDHEN, CDR2 SYDVKM. The J segment lost 2 bases and the V segment lost 5 bases, leaving 7 bases of the junction unmatched. This CDR3 comprises 15 residues. CDR3 nucleotide sequence: TGTGCCAGCAGTCCCCCCGGGACAGGGCCCTACGAGCAGTACTTC. Its protein product is CASSPPGTGPYEQYF.

This sequence joins TRBV27 and TRBJ1-1, with a tentative D call TRBD1 (5 bases). Trimming cost V 6 bases and J 0 bases, with 11 bases left between them. The V gene's germline CDR1 is MNHEY and CDR2 SMNVEV (reference sequence). The CDR3 runs to 14 residues. CDR3 region: CASRTGLLNTEAFF. The CDR3 DNA reads TGTGCCAGCAGGACGGGACTCCTGAACACTGAAGCTTTCTTT.

The V gene is TRBV2, the J gene TRBJ2-3, with D tentatively TRBD1 (6 bases). V lost 6 bases to trimming and J lost 1 base, with 11 bases between them. This CDR3 contains 14 residues. Germline loops: CDR1 SNHLY, CDR2 FYNNEI. CDR3 DNA: TGTGCCAGCAGGGACAGTTGGGGCACAGATACGCAGTATTTT. Its translation: CASRDSWGTDTQYF. The full variable domain, with the rest looked up from reference TRBV2 and TRBJ2-3, is EPEVTQTPSHQVTQMGQEVILRCVPISNHLYFYWYRQILGQKVEFLVSFYNNEISEKSEIFDDQFSVERPDGSNFTLKIRSTKLEDSAMYFCASRDSWGTDTQYFGPGTRLTVL.

The V gene is TRBV7-3, the J gene TRBJ2-1; D unclear. This CDR3 has 13 amino acids. The germline V gene encodes CDR1 SGHTA and CDR2 FQGTGA. V lost 5 bases and J lost 5, with 10 bases in between. This CDR3 is CASSPPGNNEQFF. In DNA form, the CDR3 reads TGTGCCAGCAGCCCCCCAGGAAACAATGAGCAGTTCTTC.

The chain has TRBV5-6 and TRBJ1-5; 9 bases fit TRBD1. Germline trimming cut 4 bases from V and 6 bases from J; bases unmatched to any gene: 5. This CDR3 spans 14 amino acids. Germline V gene sequence: CDR1 SGHDT, CDR2 YYEEEE. This CDR3 reads CASSRQGGGQPQHF. The DNA for the CDR3 is TGTGCCAGCAGCCGACAGGGGGGGGGTCAGCCCCAGCATTTT.

This clone was observed a handful of times. The rearrangement links TRBV7-9 to TRBJ2-7; 8 positions match TRBD2. The germline CDR1 and CDR2 sequences are SEHNR and FQNEAQ (reference sequence). The CDR3 has 15 amino acids. The junction had 6 bases not matched to a gene; V was cut back by 5 bases and J by 0 bases. CDR3 bases: TGTGCCAGCAGCCTACTAGCGGCCAGCTCCTACGAGCAGTACTTC. Its protein product is CASSLLAASSYEQYF.

This clone was observed a handful of times. V is TRBV13 and J is TRBJ2-1, with 13 bases that match TRBD2. V lost 7 bases, J lost 7 bases, and 7 bases stayed unmatched. The V gene's germline CDR1 is PRHDT and CDR2 FYEKMQ (reference sequence). The CDR3 loop spans 15 amino acids. This CDR3 reads CASTPPGLAGNEQFF. CDR3 sequence (DNA): TGTGCCAGCACTCCTCCGGGACTAGCGGGAAATGAGCAGTTCTTC.

In this sample, this clone turned up a few times. CDR3 nucleotides: TGCGCCAGCAGCCGACAGGGGTCCCAAGAGACCCAGTACTTC. It specifies CASSRQGSQETQYF. This chain links TRBV4-1 with TRBJ2-5; 8 nucleotides line up with TRBD1. Unmatched junction bases numbered 2, after V lost 4 bases and J lost 1 base. Germline CDR1 is MGHRA and CDR2 is YSYEKL. This CDR3 spans 14 amino acids.